This is a list of T cell receptor beta chains from one sample in a study of blood T cell repertoires in COVID-19. TCRdb's copy holds only in-frame clones and misses some; the assay was immunoSEQ multiplex PCR. The repertoire has around 300,000 clones, approximately 90% of them found once; the top ten carry 5.5% to 8%. Material for sequencing was peripheral blood. All receptors come from a woman between 50 and 59 years old with COVID-19, enrolled during active disease. The CDR3 runs from the conserved cysteine through the conserved F or W. D genes are given only for firm matches. Some rows have no size entry. The others give once, few or many, or a class for an expanded clone.

abundance	j_gene	d_gene	v_gene	CDR3aa	CDR3nt
.	TRBJ1-2	TRBD1	TRBV7-3	CASSSQGNYGYTF	TGTGCCAGCAGCTCACAGGGGAACTATGGCTACACCTTC
.	TRBJ1-4	TRBD1	TRBV27	CASSPGTGGDEKLFF	TGTGCCAGCAGTCCAGGGACAGGGGGGGATGAAAAACTGTTTTTT
once	TRBJ1-5	.	TRBV5-8	CASSLVARDNQPQHF	TGTGCCAGCAGCTTGGTGGCCAGGGACAATCAGCCCCAGCATTTT
.	TRBJ1-6	.	TRBV6-5	CASVSGHHNSPLHF	TGTGCCAGCGTGTCGGGACATCATAATTCACCCCTCCACTTT
.	TRBJ2-1	TRBD2	TRBV28	CASSPGLAGSNEQFF	TGTGCCAGCAGTCCCGGACTAGCGGGCAGCAATGAGCAGTTCTTC
many	TRBJ2-1	.	TRBV9	CASSVGQVNEQFF	TGTGCCAGCAGCGTAGGCCAGGTCAATGAGCAGTTCTTC
.	TRBJ2-7	TRBD2	TRBV6-2/TRBV6-3	CASSYSRTSGSYEQYF	TGTGCCAGCAGTTACTCAAGGACTAGCGGGAGTTACGAGCAGTACTTC
.	TRBJ2-1	.	TRBV4-1	CASSRGLPEQGLGEQFF	TGCGCCAGCAGCCGGGGCCTTCCGGAACAGGGATTGGGTGAGCAGTTCTTC
.	TRBJ2-6	.	TRBV7-3	CASSLNGVSGANVLTF	TGTGCCAGCAGCTTAAACGGGGTCTCTGGGGCCAACGTCCTGACTTTC
.	TRBJ1-1	.	TRBV30	CAYYRESTVAFF	TGTGCTTATTACAGGGAGTCGACTGTGGCTTTCTTT
.	TRBJ2-5	TRBD1	TRBV5-1	CASSLVPGTGGQETQYF	TGCGCCAGCAGCTTGGTTCCCGGGACAGGGGGCCAAGAGACCCAGTACTTC
.	TRBJ2-7	.	TRBV6-5	CASTLVSISYEQYF	TGTGCCAGCACCCTTGTTAGCATATCCTACGAGCAGTACTTC
.	TRBJ2-5	.	TRBV7-9	CASSLGGGLSQRQETQYF	TGTGCCAGCAGCTTAGGGGGAGGACTGTCGCAGAGACAAGAGACCCAGTACTTC
.	TRBJ2-2	.	TRBV5-1	CASSSRQLANTGELFF	TGCGCCAGCAGCTCCCGACAGCTTGCGAACACCGGGGAGCTGTTTTTT
.	TRBJ1-3	.	TRBV6-6	CASRHPTGGGNTIYF	TGTGCCAGCAGACATCCGACAGGTGGTGGAAACACCATATATTTT
.	TRBJ1-5	.	TRBV3-1/TRBV3-2	CASSQGVGEGNQPQHF	TGTGCCAGCAGCCAAGGGGTGGGAGAGGGCAATCAGCCCCAGCATTTT